This TCR beta chain came from a study of beta chain features in type 1 diabetes. Study results and limitations: Researchers report that Type 1 diabetes patients had moderately but significantly shorter TCRB CDR3s across all four CD4+ subsets. The influence of HLA type on TCRB rearrangement stayed undetermined. Within the patient group, naive, central memory and Treg TCRB repertoires appeared more similar to each other than within healthy donors.

Sorting based on CD45RO/CCR7/CD25/CD127/CD95/CD27 separated CD4+ naive, central memory, regulatory and stem cell-like memory cells. V gave up 5 bases and J gave up 6 bases; unmatched junction bases: 2. Germline CDR1 reads DFQATT; CDR2 reads SNEGSKA (reference sequence). This CDR3 region has 11 residues. The sequenced template was cDNA made from the entire isolated RNA. The data were produced by immunoSEQ multiplex PCR, yet TCRdb's version contains in-frame clones alone and is incomplete. The repertoire holds about 260,000 clones, with about a fifth as singletons. This clone was detected only a few times. Antigen specificity is unknown.

The V gene is TRBV20-1, the J gene TRBJ2-7; TRBD1 matches 9 bases. Sequenced: naive CD4+ T cells from blood. The source is a woman in her thirties or forties with type 1 diabetes. The CDR3 protein is CSAGTGSEQYF. For the CDR3, the DNA is TGCAGTGCTGGGACAGGGAGCGAGCAGTACTTC.